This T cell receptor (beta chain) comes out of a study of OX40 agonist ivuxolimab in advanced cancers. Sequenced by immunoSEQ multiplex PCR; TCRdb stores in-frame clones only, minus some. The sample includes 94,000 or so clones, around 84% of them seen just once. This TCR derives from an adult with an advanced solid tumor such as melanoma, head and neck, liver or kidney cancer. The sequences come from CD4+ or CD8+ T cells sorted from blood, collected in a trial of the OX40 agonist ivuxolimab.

The DNA of the CDR3 is TGTGCCAGCAGCAAAGAGGTCACACGTCCTGAAGCTTTCTTT. Protein: CASSKEVTRPEAFF. The chain couples TRBV7-2 to TRBJ1-1; no reliable D call. The CDR3 has 14 residues. Germline V gives CDR1 SGHTA, CDR2 FQGNSA. V was cut by 5 bases and J by 6 bases, with 16 bases left in between.